This T cell receptor beta chain was observed in a study of cytomegalovirus exposure and HLA in healthy donors. Germline V CDR1 and CDR2: SGHNT, YYREEE (reference sequence). The CDR3 totals 14 residues. Trimming removed 4 bases from V and 5 bases from J, with 15 bases in between. The donors gave bone marrow, and they were healthy. Regarding the study as a whole: In a later analysis, V- and J-gene trimming of beta chains associated with a DCLRE1C missense variant, replicated independently. CMV serostatus was the sole immune exposure data available.

On this clone: Its antigen is unidentified.

This PCR relied on a set of 60 Vbeta primers and 13 Jbeta primers. Assay: immunoSEQ multiplex PCR; the TCRdb copy retains only in-frame clones and omits some. The sample lists around 130,000 clones, approximately 88% seen once, with roughly 0.5% in the top ten. This receptor was taken from a woman aged 40 to 50 in good health and CMV-seronegative. V and J are TRBV5-4 and TRBJ2-5; weak D call: TRBD2 (7 bases). The sequencing input was PBMCs. The CDR3 DNA is TGTGCCAGCAGCGGGGGGGGCGGAGAGGAGACCCAGTACTTC. This gives the protein CASSGGGGEETQYF.